What follows describes a single T cell receptor beta chain. What it binds is not known. The data derive from a study of T cell repertoires in cytomegalovirus infection. Study details: Selected CMV epitopes included recently identified HLA-C-restricted ones as well as well-studied HLA-B-restricted ones. From public TCR beta signatures came an indication of both CMV infection and matching HLA type.

Trimming shortened V by 3 bases and J by 6 bases, and 12 bases separated the two germline ends. Per the germline V gene, CDR1 is SNHLY and CDR2 is FYNNEI. CDR3 length: 13 amino acids. Points from the study as a whole: Summed frequency of shared TCR beta families picked out CMV carriers who also had the relevant HLA. Dominant in the ex vivo response were TCR beta clonotypes restricted by HLA-C and specific for CMV.

TCRdb reprocessed the reads via MiXCR and lists one record per CDR3 protein. The sample has about 480,000 distinct CDR3 sequences; around 35% are singletons. Sequenced material: cultured PBMCs, taken from culture after CMV antigen stimulation. The clonotype originates from a human donor in good health (CMV status not recorded). Some clones in this sample may be carry-over from other donors' samples. This rearrangement joins TRBV2 to TRBJ2-7, with D perhaps TRBD1 or TRBD2 (7 bases each). DNA of the CDR3: TGTGCCAGCAGTGATTTCAGGGGGGGCGAGCAGTACTTC. Translating gives CASSDFRGGEQYF.